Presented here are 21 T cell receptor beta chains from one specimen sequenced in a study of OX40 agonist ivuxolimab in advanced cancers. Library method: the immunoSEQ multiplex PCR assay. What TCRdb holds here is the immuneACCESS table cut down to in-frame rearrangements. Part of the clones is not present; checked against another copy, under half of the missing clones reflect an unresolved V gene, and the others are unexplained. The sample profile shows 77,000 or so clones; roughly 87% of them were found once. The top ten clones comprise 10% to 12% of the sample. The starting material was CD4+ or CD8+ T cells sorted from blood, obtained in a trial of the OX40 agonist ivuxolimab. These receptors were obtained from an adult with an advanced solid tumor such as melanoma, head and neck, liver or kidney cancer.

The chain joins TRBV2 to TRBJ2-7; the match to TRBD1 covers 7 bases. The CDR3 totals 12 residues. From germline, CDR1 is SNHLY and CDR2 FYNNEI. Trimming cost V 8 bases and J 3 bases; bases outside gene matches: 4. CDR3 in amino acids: CASGDRVYEQYF. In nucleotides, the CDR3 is TGTGCCAGCGGCGACAGGGTCTACGAGCAGTACTTC.

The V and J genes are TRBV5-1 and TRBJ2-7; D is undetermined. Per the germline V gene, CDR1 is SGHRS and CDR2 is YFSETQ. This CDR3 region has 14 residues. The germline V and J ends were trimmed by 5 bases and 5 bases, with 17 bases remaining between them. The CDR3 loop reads CASRMNLVRNEQYF. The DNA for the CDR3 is TGCGCCAGCAGAATGAACCTAGTCCGGAACGAGCAGTACTTC.

The CDR3 is CASSGGPLFPPYEQYF. CDR3 in DNA: TGTGCCAGCAGCGGCGGTCCGCTCTTTCCCCCCTACGAGCAGTACTTC. The chain uses TRBV9 and TRBJ2-7, with D unresolved. Germline V gene sequence: CDR1 SGDLS, CDR2 YYNGEE. The CDR3 sequence is 16 residues long. Trimming removed 3 bases from V and 2 bases from J, with 18 bases in between.

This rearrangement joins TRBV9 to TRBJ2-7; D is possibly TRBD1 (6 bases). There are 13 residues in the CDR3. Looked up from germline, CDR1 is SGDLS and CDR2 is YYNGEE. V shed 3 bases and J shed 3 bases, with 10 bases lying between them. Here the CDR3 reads CASSATGLYEQYF. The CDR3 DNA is TGTGCCAGCAGCGCCACAGGGCTCTACGAGCAGTACTTC.

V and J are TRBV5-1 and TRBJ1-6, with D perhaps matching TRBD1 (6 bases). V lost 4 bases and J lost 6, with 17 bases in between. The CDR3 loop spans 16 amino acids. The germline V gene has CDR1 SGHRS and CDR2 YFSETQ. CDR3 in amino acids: CASSLTTGWGNSPLHF. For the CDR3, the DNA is TGCGCCAGCAGCCTTACGACAGGATGGGGTAATTCACCCCTCCACTTT.

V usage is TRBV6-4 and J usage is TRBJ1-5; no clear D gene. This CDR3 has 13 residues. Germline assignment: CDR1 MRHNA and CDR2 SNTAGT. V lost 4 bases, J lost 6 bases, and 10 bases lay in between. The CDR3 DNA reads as TGTGCCAGCAGTGTGCAGACGGGTCAGCCCCAGCATTTT. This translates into CASSVQTGQPQHF.

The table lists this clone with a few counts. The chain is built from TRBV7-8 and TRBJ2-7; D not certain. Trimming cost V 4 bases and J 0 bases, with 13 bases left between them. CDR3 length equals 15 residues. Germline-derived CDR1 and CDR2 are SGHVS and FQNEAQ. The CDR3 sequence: CASSSLALSSYEQYF. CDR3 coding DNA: TGTGCCAGCAGCTCGCTGGCATTGAGCTCCTACGAGCAGTACTTC.

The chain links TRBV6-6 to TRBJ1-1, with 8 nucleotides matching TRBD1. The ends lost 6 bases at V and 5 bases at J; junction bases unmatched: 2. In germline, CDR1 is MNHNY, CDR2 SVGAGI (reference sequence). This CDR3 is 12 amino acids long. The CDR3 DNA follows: TGTGCCAGCAGGAGACAGGGGACTGAAGCTTTCTTT. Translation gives CASRRQGTEAFF.

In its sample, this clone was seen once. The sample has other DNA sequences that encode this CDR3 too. CDR3 sequence reads: CASRGSGETQYF. As DNA, the CDR3 is TGTGCCAGCAGGGGAAGTGGAGAGACCCAGTACTTC. The rearrangement links TRBV28 to TRBJ2-5; the D is unclear. Trimming left V 6 bases short and J 4 bases short, with 9 bases between. The CDR3 covers 12 residues. Germline-derived CDR1 and CDR2 are MDHEN and SYDVKM.

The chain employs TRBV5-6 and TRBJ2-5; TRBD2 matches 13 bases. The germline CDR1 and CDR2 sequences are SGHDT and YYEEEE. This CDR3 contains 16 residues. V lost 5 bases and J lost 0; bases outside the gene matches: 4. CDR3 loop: CASRKGLAGDQETQYF. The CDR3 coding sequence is TGTGCCAGCAGAAAAGGACTAGCGGGGGACCAAGAGACCCAGTACTTC. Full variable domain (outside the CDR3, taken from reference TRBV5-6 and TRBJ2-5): DAGVTQSPTHLIKTRGQQVTLRCSPKSGHDTVSWYQQALGQGPQFIFQYYEEEERQRGNFPDRFSGHQFPNYSSELNVNALLLGDSALYLCASRKGLAGDQETQYFGPGTRLLVL.

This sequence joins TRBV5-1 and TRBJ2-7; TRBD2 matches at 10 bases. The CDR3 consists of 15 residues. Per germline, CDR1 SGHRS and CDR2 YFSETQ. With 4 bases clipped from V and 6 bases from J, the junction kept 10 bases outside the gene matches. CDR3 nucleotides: TGCGCCAGCAGCAAAACAGCGGGGGGGCCGGGCGAGCAGTACTTC. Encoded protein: CASSKTAGGPGEQYF.

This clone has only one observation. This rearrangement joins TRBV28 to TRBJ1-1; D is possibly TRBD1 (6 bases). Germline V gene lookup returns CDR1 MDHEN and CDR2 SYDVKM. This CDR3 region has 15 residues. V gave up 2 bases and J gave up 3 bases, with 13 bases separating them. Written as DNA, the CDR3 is TGTGCCAGCAGTTTACAGGGGCGCTGGGACACTGAAGCTTTCTTT. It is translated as CASSLQGRWDTEAFF. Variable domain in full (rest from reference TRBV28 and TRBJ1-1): DVKVTQSSRYLVKRTGEKVFLECVQDMDHENMFWYRQDPGLGLRLIYFSYDVKMKEKGDIPEGYSVSREKKERFSLILESASTNQTSMYLCASSLQGRWDTEAFFGQGTRLTVV.

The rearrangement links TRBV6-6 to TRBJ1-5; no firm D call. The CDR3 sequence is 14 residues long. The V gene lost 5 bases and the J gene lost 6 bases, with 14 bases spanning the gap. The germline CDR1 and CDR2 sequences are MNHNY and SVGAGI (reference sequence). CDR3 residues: CASSLDGLGQPQHF. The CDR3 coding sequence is TGTGCCAGCAGTCTAGACGGGTTGGGTCAGCCCCAGCATTTT.

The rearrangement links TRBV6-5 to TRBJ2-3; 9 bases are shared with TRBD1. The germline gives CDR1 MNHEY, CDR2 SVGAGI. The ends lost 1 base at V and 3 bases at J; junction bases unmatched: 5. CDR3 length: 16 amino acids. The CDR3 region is CASSYLGQGRTDTQYF. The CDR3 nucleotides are TGTGCCAGCAGTTACTTAGGACAGGGGAGGACAGATACGCAGTATTTT.

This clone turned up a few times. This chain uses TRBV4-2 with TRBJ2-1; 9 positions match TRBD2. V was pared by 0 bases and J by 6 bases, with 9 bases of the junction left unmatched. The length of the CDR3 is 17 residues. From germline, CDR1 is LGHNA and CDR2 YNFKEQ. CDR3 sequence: CASSQDQWREGRNEQFF. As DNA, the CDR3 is TGTGCCAGCAGCCAAGATCAATGGCGGGAGGGCCGCAATGAGCAGTTCTTC.

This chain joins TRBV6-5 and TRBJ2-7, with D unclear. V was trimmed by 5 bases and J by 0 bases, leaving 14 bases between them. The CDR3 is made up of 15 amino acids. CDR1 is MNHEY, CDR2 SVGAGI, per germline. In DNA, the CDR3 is TGTGCCAGCAGTGGTTGGGAAAACCCCTCCTACGAGCAGTACTTC. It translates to CASSGWENPSYEQYF.

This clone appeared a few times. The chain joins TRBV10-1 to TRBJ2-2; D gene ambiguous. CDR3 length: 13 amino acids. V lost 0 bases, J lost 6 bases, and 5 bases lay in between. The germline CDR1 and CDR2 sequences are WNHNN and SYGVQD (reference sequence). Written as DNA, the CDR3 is TGCGCCAGCAGTGAGTCTAGTGCCGGGGAGCTGTTTTTT. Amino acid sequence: CASSESSAGELFF.

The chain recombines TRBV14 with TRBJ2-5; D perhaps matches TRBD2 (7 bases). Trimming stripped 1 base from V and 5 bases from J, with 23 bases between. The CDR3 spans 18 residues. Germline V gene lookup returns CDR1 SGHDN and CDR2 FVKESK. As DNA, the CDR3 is TGTGCCAGCAGCCAAGGCAACTTAAACCTAGAGGGGGGGGAGACCCAGTACTTC. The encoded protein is CASSQGNLNLEGGETQYF.

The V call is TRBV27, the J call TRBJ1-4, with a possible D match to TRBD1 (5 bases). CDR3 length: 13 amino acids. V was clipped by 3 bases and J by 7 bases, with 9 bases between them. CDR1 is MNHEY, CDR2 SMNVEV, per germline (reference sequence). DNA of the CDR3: TGTGCCAGCAGTTTGACAGTTACTGAAAAACTGTTTTTT. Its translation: CASSLTVTEKLFF.

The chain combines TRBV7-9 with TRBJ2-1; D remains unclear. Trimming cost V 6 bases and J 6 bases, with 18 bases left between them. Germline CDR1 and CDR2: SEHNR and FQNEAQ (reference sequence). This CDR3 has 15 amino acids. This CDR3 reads CASSPKLRVSNEQFF. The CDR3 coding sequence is TGTGCCAGCAGTCCCAAGTTACGGGTGAGCAATGAGCAGTTCTTC.

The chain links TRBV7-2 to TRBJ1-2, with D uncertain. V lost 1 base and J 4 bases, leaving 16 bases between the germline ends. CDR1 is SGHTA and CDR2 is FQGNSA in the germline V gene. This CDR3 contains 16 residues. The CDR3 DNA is TGTGCCAGCAGCTTAGATACCCTGAGGCTATTCTATGGCTACACCTTC. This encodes CASSLDTLRLFYGYTF. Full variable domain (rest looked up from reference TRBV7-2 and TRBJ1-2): GAGVSQSPSNKVTEKGKDVELRCDPISGHTALYWYRQSLGQGLEFLIYFQGNSAPDKSGLPSDRFSAERTGGSVSTLTIQRTQQEDSAVYLCASSLDTLRLFYGYTFGSGTRLTVV.